This entry concerns a single T cell receptor (beta chain). The data originate from a study of blood T cell repertoires in COVID-19. Study-wide background: The United States, Italy and Spain supplied acute and convalescent COVID-19 samples. T cells, B-cell-depleted T cells, or PBMCs supplied cDNA or gDNA.

In the authors' workflow: It was from reference gene primer amplification that nucleated cell counts were estimated. Generated by immunoSEQ multiplex PCR, the TCRdb table keeps only in-frame clones and is missing some. The V and J calls and clone size are taken from that table; D and trimming were inferred from the DNA. The sample holds some 130,000 clones, around 85% seen once. The receptor was derived from a human donor in a cohort sampled during active COVID-19. Sequencing input: peripheral blood.

The chain's CDR3 is CASSRPPASAAYNEQFF. The CDR3 DNA reads as TGTGCCAGCAGCCGACCACCCGCTAGCGCCGCCTACAATGAGCAGTTCTTC. The chain is built from TRBV6-2 or TRBV6-3 and TRBJ2-1; weak D call: TRBD2 (6 bases). V was shortened by 6 bases and J by 2 bases, with 20 bases between the two germline ends. Germline V gene lookup returns CDR1 MNHEY and CDR2 SVGEGT. The CDR3 consists of 17 residues.